This T cell receptor (beta chain) was sequenced for a study of glioma-infiltrating T cells after dendritic cell vaccination. About the study: Autologous tumor lysate was loaded overnight onto monocyte-derived dendritic cells grown approximately seven days with IL-4 and GM-CSF.

The immunoSEQ assay amplified TCRB CDR3 from up to roughly 2 ug DNA. The PCR used 60 V beta and 13 J beta primers. Sequencing used immunoSEQ multiplex PCR; TCRdb keeps in-frame clones, though not all of them. Counted here are about 65,000 clones, approximately 86% occurring once; the ten biggest clones make up approximately 10%. The germline V gene has CDR1 SGHTS and CDR2 YDEGEE. The CDR3 totals 14 residues. The V end lost 4 bases, the J end lost 3 bases, and 13 bases lay between the germline ends. Time point noted: after dendritic cell vaccination, including at tumor progression/relapse. No glioblastoma patient carried an isocitrate dehydrogenase mutation.

The chain has TRBV5-8 and TRBJ1-2; D is uncertain. The sequence came from a human donor with glioblastoma. Source: blood, taken after dendritic cell vaccination. The CDR3 nucleotides are TGTGCCAGCAGCCCGAGCCGGAGCTACTATGGCTACACCTTC. Protein: CASSPSRSYYGYTF.